The next 6 T cell receptor beta chains were all read from a single sample in a study of neurological immune-mediated disorders. MiXCR was run by TCRdb on the 5' RACE reads, yielding one entry per CDR3 protein. This sample has tens of thousands of distinct CDR3 sequences, with about 4.1% found just once. The specimen sequenced was PBMCs. These receptors all stem from a man in his sixties with multiple sclerosis.

This clonotype has at least ten counts. The genes are TRBV6-6 and TRBJ2-5, with D perhaps TRBD1 or TRBD2 (5 bases each). This CDR3 has 15 residues. Germline V gene data show CDR1 as MNHNY and CDR2 as SVGAGI (reference sequence). Deletions cut 0 bases from V and 3 bases from J, with 11 bases between. CDR3 sequence reads: CASSYSSGTEETQYF. The CDR3, as DNA: TGTGCCAGCAGTTACTCCTCCGGGACGGAAGAGACCCAGTACTTC.

This clonotype was counted ten times or more. CDR3 DNA: TGCGCCAGTAGGGCTGCGCGGTCCTACAATGAGCAGTTCTTC. This encodes CASRAARSYNEQFF. V is TRBV5-1 and J is TRBJ2-1; D uncertain. V lost 8 bases to trimming and J lost 1 base, with 13 bases between them. The CDR3 contains 14 residues. Germline assignment: CDR1 SGHRS and CDR2 YFSETQ.

This clonotype was counted many times. The chain combines TRBV20-1 with TRBJ1-3; D unclear. The CDR3 has 14 residues. Trimming left V 5 bases short and J 0 bases short, with 11 bases between. Looked up from germline, CDR1 is DFQATT and CDR2 is SNEGSKA (reference sequence). CDR3 loop: CSAPGSLSGNTIYF. The CDR3 region has the DNA TGCAGTGCTCCGGGCTCCCTCTCTGGAAACACCATATATTTT.

This clonotype was picked up many times. This chain connects TRBV28 to TRBJ2-1; D possibly corresponds to TRBD2 (5 bases). Germline CDR1 and CDR2: MDHEN and SYDVKM. CDR3 size: 12 residues. Trimming took 7 bases from V and 8 from J, leaving 12 bases between them. The chain's CDR3 is CASITDGDEQFF. The CDR3 coding sequence is TGTGCCAGCATCACAGACGGGGATGAGCAGTTCTTC. Looking up the rest from reference TRBV28 and TRBJ2-1 gives the full variable domain: DVKVTQSSRYLVKRTGEKVFLECVQDMDHENMFWYRQDPGLGLRLIYFSYDVKMKEKGDIPEGYSVSREKKERFSLILESASTNQTSMYLCASITDGDEQFFGPGTRLTVL.

This clonotype was observed at least ten times. This chain links TRBV5-1 with TRBJ2-3, with a weak D call TRBD1 (6 bases). V was clipped by 4 bases and J by 0 bases, with 21 bases between them. The CDR3 spans 18 residues. The germline CDR1 and CDR2 sequences are SGHRS and YFSETQ. CDR3 amino acids: CASSGGRAVGRSTDTQYF. The CDR3 bases are TGCGCCAGCAGCGGGGGCAGAGCAGTCGGCCGGAGCACAGATACGCAGTATTTT. The full variable domain, completed using reference TRBV5-1 and TRBJ2-3, is KAGVTQTPRYLIKTRGQQVTLSCSPISGHRSVSWYQQTPGQGLQFLFEYFSETQRNKGNFPGRFSGRQFSNSRSEMNVSTLELGDSALYLCASSGGRAVGRSTDTQYFGPGTRLTVL.

This clonotype was picked up many times. This sequence joins TRBV20-1 and TRBJ1-1; D gene unclear. The CDR3 is made up of 12 amino acids. The germline V gene has CDR1 DFQATT and CDR2 SNEGSKA (reference sequence). Trimming removed 6 bases from V and 0 bases from J, with 8 bases in between. This CDR3 is CSADSMNTEAFF. CDR3 coding DNA: TGCAGTGCCGATTCAATGAACACTGAAGCTTTCTTT.